The 10 T cell receptor beta chains in this list originate from one sample, sequenced in a study of blood T cell repertoires in COVID-19. Only in-frame clones appear in the TCRdb table, and some are missing; sequencing was by immunoSEQ multiplex PCR. The sample lists about 410,000 clones; less than 95% were seen once. Sample: PBMCs or T cells enriched from blood (not recorded which). The receptors derive from a man aged 18 to 30 who had recovered from COVID-19.

The V call is TRBV29-1, the J call TRBJ1-1; D gene uncertain. Trimming pared 4 bases from V and 4 bases from J, leaving 4 bases between. Germline lookup yields CDR1 SQVTM and CDR2 ANQGSEA. The CDR3 has 10 amino acids. The CDR3 DNA sequence: TGCAGCGTTGTCAGCACTGAAGCTTTCTTT. It translates to CSVVSTEAFF.

DNA of the CDR3: TGTGCGGGAGGCCAATCAGGAAACACCGGGGAGCTGTTTTTT. Translation gives CAGGQSGNTGELFF. The V call is TRBV28, the J call TRBJ2-2; D may be TRBD2 (6 bases). The germline CDR1 and CDR2 sequences are MDHEN and SYDVKM. CDR3 length: 14 amino acids.

In this sample, this clone turned up once. This rearrangement joins TRBV18 to TRBJ2-1; perhaps TRBD2 as D (7 bases). The CDR3 consists of 17 residues. The ends were cut back, 3 bases at V and 6 bases at J, with 21 bases in the middle. Looked up from germline, CDR1 is KGHSH and CDR2 is LQKENI. CDR3 coding DNA: TGTGCCAGCTCACCTATGGGGGGGCCACCCCCCAGCAATGAGCAGTTCTTC. Protein product: CASSPMGGPPPSNEQFF.

This clone came up a few times. A read error may be the cause here, since a much bigger clone is one base away. The sample contains more than one DNA sequence encoding this CDR3. V gene TRBV7-7 combines with J gene TRBJ1-1; no firm D call. From germline, CDR1 is SSHAT and CDR2 FNYEAQ (reference sequence). There are 13 residues in the CDR3. V shed 1 base and J shed 1 base, with 4 bases lying between them. This chain's CDR3 is CASSLDRNTEAFF. The CDR3 coding sequence is TGTGCCAGCAGCTTAGACAGGAACACTGAAGCTTTCTTT.

This chain connects TRBV27 to TRBJ1-6; D remains ambiguous. This CDR3 region has 12 residues. V was pared by 4 bases and J by 10 bases, with 8 bases between. The germline V gene has CDR1 MNHEY and CDR2 SMNVEV (reference sequence). CDR3 sequence reads: CASSSDYSPLHF. CDR3 coding DNA: TGTGCCAGCAGTTCCGACTACTCACCCCTCCACTTT.

The chain links TRBV19 to TRBJ1-2, with D uncertain. CDR1 is LNHDA, CDR2 SQIVND, per germline (reference sequence). This CDR3 has 12 amino acids. The CDR3 DNA is TGTGCACTCCGTGACGGACTATCTGGCTACACCTTC. Protein: CALRDGLSGYTF.

The chain joins TRBV20-1 to TRBJ1-5; D ambiguous. This CDR3 has 11 residues. CDR1 and CDR2 (germline): DFQATT, SNEGSKA (reference sequence). V shed 6 bases and J shed 6 bases, with 9 bases lying between them. The CDR3 sequence is CSASLGQPQHF. As DNA, the CDR3 is TGCAGTGCCTCCCTCGGTCAGCCCCAGCATTTT.

The rearrangement uses TRBV7-8 and TRBJ1-5; 10 nucleotides align to TRBD1. Germline CDR1 is SGHVS and CDR2 is FQNEAQ. Trimming took 2 bases from V and 2 from J; bases not matched to a gene: 9. The CDR3 loop spans 18 amino acids. The CDR3 DNA sequence: TGTGCCAGCAGCTTACGACGGGACAGGGGAGAAGGCAATCAGCCCCAGCATTTT. It yields the protein CASSLRRDRGEGNQPQHF. The whole variable domain, filled in from reference TRBV7-8 and TRBJ1-5, reads GAGVSQSPRYKVAKRGQDVALRCDPISGHVSLFWYQQALGQGPEFLTYFQNEAQLDKSGLPSDRFFAERPEGSVSTLKIQRTQQEDSAVYLCASSLRRDRGEGNQPQHFGDGTRLSIL.

This sequence joins TRBV9 and TRBJ2-5; possible D gene TRBD2, 6 bases. V dropped 6 bases and J dropped 5 bases, with 17 bases sitting between them. CDR1 is SGDLS and CDR2 is YYNGEE in the germline V gene. This CDR3 contains 14 residues. The DNA for the CDR3 is TGTGCCAGCAATGAGCGGGCCGGGGTGGAGACCCAGTACTTC. Translating it yields CASNERAGVETQYF.

The V call is TRBV5-8, the J call TRBJ2-3; possibly TRBD2 for D (5 bases). The CDR3 totals 15 residues. V dropped 4 bases and J dropped 4 bases, with 16 bases sitting between them. In germline, CDR1 is SGHTS, CDR2 YDEGEE. The CDR3 loop reads CASSEAGILSDTQYF. The CDR3 DNA sequence: TGTGCCAGCAGCGAAGCCGGGATTCTTTCAGATACGCAGTATTTT.